Sequencing of this T cell receptor (beta chain) was carried out in a study of T cell repertoires in cytomegalovirus infection. At the level of the study: Recently identified HLA-C-restricted CMV epitopes and well-studied HLA-B-restricted CMV epitopes were used by the study. Public TCR beta signatures marked donors with CMV infection and the matching HLA.

Findings and limits, study-wide: Summed public TCR beta family frequency identified CMV carriers bearing the relevant HLA.

As concerns this clonotype: Its antigen remains unidentified.

Germline V gene lookup returns CDR1 MNHNY and CDR2 SVGAGI (reference sequence). The V end was cut by 2 bases, the J end by 6 bases, with 21 bases between. The CDR3 runs to 17 residues. TCRdb reprocessed the reads with MiXCR, giving one entry per CDR3 protein. Here the sample spans about 740,000 distinct CDR3 sequences, about 33% being singletons. V is TRBV6-6 and J is TRBJ2-3, with D perhaps TRBD1 or TRBD2 (5 bases each). This clonotype was obtained from a human donor in good health (CMV status not recorded). Some clones in this sample may be carry-over from other donors' samples. The specimen was cultured PBMCs, collected from culture after CMV antigen stimulation. CDR3 loop: CASSYPSRPGTGDTQYF. CDR3 DNA: TGTGCCAGCAGTTACCCCTCTCGGCCAGGGACGGGCGATACGCAGTATTTT.